One and the same sample provided the 32 T cell receptor beta chains below, sequenced in a study of shared clonotypes between healthy human individuals. TCRdb's table, derived via immunoSEQ multiplex PCR, lists solely in-frame clones and lacks some. The sample carries about 2.3 million clones, just over 90% recorded once. Source material: naive CD4+ T cells from PBMCs. Subset specified: CD45RA+ positively selected. The origin of the receptors is a man aged 18 to 30 in good health. Some clones in this sample may be carry-over from other donors' samples.

This clone has a single count. The chain couples TRBV7-9 to TRBJ1-1; TRBD1 agrees at 7 bases. Germline trimming cut 1 base from V and 2 bases from J; bases unmatched to any gene: 4. This CDR3 comprises 15 residues. CDR1 is SEHNR and CDR2 is FQNEAQ in the germline V gene (reference sequence). CDR3 nucleotides: TGTGCCAGCAGCTTAGTGACAGGGAAAAACACTGAAGCTTTCTTT. This codes for CASSLVTGKNTEAFF.

The gene calls are TRBV30 and TRBJ2-7; possibly TRBD1 for D (6 bases). The V end lost 5 bases, the J end lost 5 bases, and 16 bases lay between the germline ends. Germline V gene data show CDR1 as GTSNPN and CDR2 as SVGIG (reference sequence). The CDR3 extends over 13 amino acids. CDR3 sequence (DNA): TGTGCCTGGGCTAAGAGGGGGTCCGACGAGCAGTACTTC. Translated: CAWAKRGSDEQYF.

Here the CDR3 reads CAWLHAPDWSKTEAFF. DNA of the CDR3: TGTGCCTGGTTACATGCCCCCGACTGGAGTAAGACTGAAGCTTTCTTT. V is TRBV30 and J is TRBJ1-1, with unresolved D. Trimming shortened V by 5 bases and J by 5 bases, and 24 bases separated the two germline ends. The CDR3 consists of 16 residues. CDR1 and CDR2 from the germline V gene are GTSNPN and SVGIG (reference sequence).

The chain employs TRBV21-1 and TRBJ2-7; the table's TRBD1 call for D was not verified on the DNA. TRBV21-1 has pseudogene status. The CDR3 is made up of 12 amino acids. The CDR3 protein is CARRTGPYEQYF. Written as DNA, the CDR3 is TGTGCCAGACGGACAGGACCCTACGAGCAGTACTTC.

J is TRBJ2-7 and V is TRBV6-1; possible D gene TRBD1, 6 bases. V lost 5 bases and J 3 bases, leaving 14 bases between the germline ends. Per germline, CDR1 MNHNS and CDR2 SASEGT. The CDR3 is 14 amino acids. CDR3 in DNA: TGTGCCAGCAGTTTAAGGACAGCACTCTACGAGCAGTACTTC. Its protein is CASSLRTALYEQYF.

The chain carries TRBV6-6 and TRBJ2-7; 7 nucleotides line up with TRBD2. Germline lookup yields CDR1 MNHNY and CDR2 SVGAGI (reference sequence). The CDR3 is made up of 15 amino acids. Trimming removed 4 bases from V and 2 bases from J; junction bases left unmatched: 8. CDR3 DNA sequence: TGTGCCAGCAGTTGGGGAGGGGATGCAACCTACGAGCAGTACTTC. It yields the protein CASSWGGDATYEQYF.

The gene calls are TRBV7-8 and TRBJ2-7; TRBD2 aligns across 10 bases. Germline CDR1 SGHVS, CDR2 FQNEAQ. This CDR3 is built from 20 residues. The V and J ends lost 5 bases and 4 bases, in that order; junction bases with no gene match: 23. CDR3 sequence reads: CASSPIAGLADASNKYEQYF. The CDR3 nucleotides are TGTGCCAGCAGCCCAATAGCCGGACTAGCGGACGCAAGTAATAAGTACGAGCAGTACTTC.

The chain is built from TRBV7-6 and TRBJ2-2, with a possible D match to TRBD2 (5 bases). The germline gives CDR1 SGHVS, CDR2 FNYEAQ. The CDR3 consists of 14 residues. Trimming left V 1 base short and J 6 bases short, with 9 bases between. The CDR3: CASSLGTSAGELFF. The CDR3 nucleotides read TGTGCCAGCAGCTTAGGGACTTCTGCCGGGGAGCTGTTTTTT.

This sequence joins TRBV19 and TRBJ1-1; D remains unclear. Germline V CDR1 and CDR2: LNHDA, SQIVND (reference sequence). V was clipped by 5 bases and J by 4 bases, with 14 bases between them. The CDR3 loop spans 14 amino acids. The CDR3 DNA sequence: TGTGCCAGTAGTCGTAGCTCGGTTGGCACTGAAGCTTTCTTT. This translates into CASSRSSVGTEAFF.

The J gene is TRBJ2-6, the V gene TRBV7-2, with D hard to call. Trimming stripped 6 bases from V and 1 base from J, with 10 bases between. The CDR3 length is 15 residues. Germline V gene lookup returns CDR1 SGHTA and CDR2 FQGNSA. The CDR3 region has the DNA TGTGCCAGCAGTCGAGGCAATTCTGGGGCCAACGTCCTGACTTTC. Translated, it gives CASSRGNSGANVLTF. Using reference TRBV7-2 and TRBJ2-6 for the parts outside the CDR3, the full variable domain is GAGVSQSPSNKVTEKGKDVELRCDPISGHTALYWYRQSLGQGLEFLIYFQGNSAPDKSGLPSDRFSAERTGGSVSTLTIQRTQQEDSAVYLCASSRGNSGANVLTFGAGSRLTVL.

The chain uses TRBV5-1 and TRBJ2-7; D call uncertain. Germline-derived CDR1 and CDR2 are SGHRS and YFSETQ. CDR3 length: 15 amino acids. The V and J ends lost 4 bases and 1 base respectively, with 15 bases between them. This CDR3 reads CASSLVLAPSYEQYF. The CDR3 DNA is TGCGCCAGCAGCCTGGTGCTTGCCCCTTCCTACGAGCAGTACTTC.

The gene calls are TRBV30 and TRBJ1-4; perhaps TRBD1 as D (5 bases). Germline CDR1 GTSNPN, CDR2 SVGIG (reference sequence). The CDR3 spans 12 residues. Trimming stripped 8 bases from V and 8 bases from J, with 15 bases between. The chain's CDR3 is CARSPGGEKLFF. In nucleotides, the CDR3 is TGTGCCCGGTCCCCGGGGGGAGAAAAACTGTTTTTT.

This chain links TRBV30 with TRBJ2-5, with D unclear. The CDR3 is 13 amino acids. CDR1 is GTSNPN, CDR2 SVGIG, per germline (reference sequence). With 4 bases removed from V and 5 bases from J, the gap between germline ends came to 14 bases. The CDR3 spells CAWNRRFEETQYF. The CDR3 coding sequence is TGTGCCTGGAACCGAAGGTTTGAGGAGACCCAGTACTTC.

V is TRBV30 and J is TRBJ2-7; perhaps TRBD1 as D (5 bases). The germline V gene has CDR1 GTSNPN and CDR2 SVGIG (reference sequence). Trimming removed 0 bases from V and 0 bases from J, with 27 bases in between. The CDR3 extends over 20 amino acids. This chain's CDR3 is CAWSVWRQSKGAPNSYEQYF. The CDR3 DNA is TGTGCCTGGAGTGTCTGGCGCCAATCCAAAGGGGCCCCTAACTCCTACGAGCAGTACTTC.

Worth noting for this clone: The junction shows a germline mismatch at one end, possibly a read error. The V and J genes are TRBV28 and TRBJ1-1; weak D call: TRBD1 (6 bases). Germline assignment: CDR1 MDHEN and CDR2 SYDVKM. The CDR3 contains 10 residues. The CDR3 here is CACGGTEALF. CDR3 DNA: TGTGCCTGTGGGGGCACTGAAGCTCTCTTT.

The genes are TRBV29-1 and TRBJ2-7, with a possible D match to TRBD2 (7 bases). The CDR3 runs 12 residues. Germline V gene data show CDR1 as SQVTM and CDR2 as ANQGSEA. The V end lost 5 bases, the J end lost 3 bases, and 11 bases lay between the germline ends. As DNA, the CDR3 is TGCAGCGTTCAAGGGGGGGGCTACGAGCAGTACTTC. It encodes CSVQGGGYEQYF.

The J gene is TRBJ2-3, the V gene TRBV5-4; 8 bases fit TRBD2. CDR1 SGHNT and CDR2 YYREEE come from the germline V gene (reference sequence). The J segment lost 6 bases and the V segment lost 5 bases, leaving 8 bases of the junction unmatched. The CDR3 contains 14 residues. The CDR3 DNA reads TGTGCCAGCAGGGCCGCGCGGGAGGAGGATACGCAGTATTTT. Translated: CASRAAREEDTQYF. Full variable domain (missing parts from reference TRBV5-4 and TRBJ2-3): ETGVTQSPTHLIKTRGQQVTLRCSSQSGHNTVSWYQQALGQGPQFIFQYYREEENGRGNFPPRFSGLQFPNYSSELNVNALELDDSALYLCASRAAREEDTQYFGPGTRLTVL.

The genes are TRBV9 and TRBJ1-3, with a tentative D call TRBD1 (6 bases). With 3 bases removed from V and 7 bases from J, the gap between germline ends came to 14 bases. Germline V gene lookup returns CDR1 SGDLS and CDR2 YYNGEE. This CDR3 has 14 residues. The CDR3 is CASSAGHALNTIYF. CDR3 nucleotide sequence: TGTGCCAGCAGCGCGGGACATGCCTTGAACACCATATATTTT. Using reference TRBV9 and TRBJ1-3 for the parts outside the CDR3, the full variable domain is DSGVTQTPKHLITATGQRVTLRCSPRSGDLSVYWYQQSLDQGLQFLIQYYNGEERAKGNILERFSAQQFPDLHSELNLSSLELGDSALYFCASSAGHALNTIYFGEGSWLTVV.

This chain joins TRBV9 and TRBJ2-7; D not certain. CDR3 length: 14 residues. The germline V and J ends were trimmed by 4 bases and 5 bases, with 16 bases remaining between them. The V gene's germline CDR1 is SGDLS and CDR2 YYNGEE. CDR3 DNA: TGTGCCAGCAGCCCATATGCCGACCGGAACGAGCAGTACTTC. Translated: CASSPYADRNEQYF.

V gene TRBV4-1 combines with J gene TRBJ2-1; TRBD2 might be the D (6 bases). The CDR3 is 13 amino acids. Germline V gives CDR1 MGHRA, CDR2 YSYEKL. Trimming left V 0 bases short and J 10 bases short, with 10 bases between. The CDR3 DNA follows: TGCGCCAGCAGCCAAGAGGAAAGCGGGGAGCAGTTCTTC. Translated, it gives CASSQEESGEQFF.

J is TRBJ2-3 and V is TRBV5-1; no firm D call. V was cut by 0 bases and J by 6 bases, with 11 bases left in between. Germline V CDR1 and CDR2: SGHRS, YFSETQ. The CDR3 contains 14 residues. CDR3 loop: CASSLVFRKDTQYF. In nucleotides, the CDR3 is TGCGCCAGCAGCTTGGTGTTCAGGAAGGATACGCAGTATTTT. Using reference TRBV5-1 and TRBJ2-3 for the parts outside the CDR3, the full variable domain is KAGVTQTPRYLIKTRGQQVTLSCSPISGHRSVSWYQQTPGQGLQFLFEYFSETQRNKGNFPGRFSGRQFSNSRSEMNVSTLELGDSALYLCASSLVFRKDTQYFGPGTRLTVL.

This clone has a single count. This chain links TRBV5-1 with TRBJ2-5; TRBD1 agrees at 9 bases. Germline loops: CDR1 SGHRS, CDR2 YFSETQ. Trimming removed 2 bases from V and 2 bases from J; junction bases left unmatched: 7. The CDR3 extends over 16 amino acids. The CDR3 coding sequence is TGCGCCAGCAGCTTCTGGGGACAGGGAGGACAAGAGACCCAGTACTTC. Residues: CASSFWGQGGQETQYF. Full variable domain (rest looked up from reference TRBV5-1 and TRBJ2-5): KAGVTQTPRYLIKTRGQQVTLSCSPISGHRSVSWYQQTPGQGLQFLFEYFSETQRNKGNFPGRFSGRQFSNSRSEMNVSTLELGDSALYLCASSFWGQGGQETQYFGPGTRLLVL.

In DNA form, the CDR3 reads TGCGCCAGCAGCTTTTGGGCTGGGGCCAACGTCCTGACTTTC. Translated: CASSFWAGANVLTF. The chain combines TRBV5-1 with TRBJ2-6; D is uncertain. Trimming stripped 2 bases from V and 2 bases from J, with 5 bases between. Germline V gene sequence: CDR1 SGHRS, CDR2 YFSETQ. The CDR3 length is 14 residues.

V gene TRBV19 combines with J gene TRBJ1-3; D ambiguous. CDR1 and CDR2 (germline): LNHDA, SQIVND (reference sequence). V was trimmed by 7 bases and J by 0 bases, leaving 10 bases between them. The CDR3 contains 14 residues. The DNA for the CDR3 is TGTGCCAGTATCAGAGATCTCTCTGGAAACACCATATATTTT. It yields the protein CASIRDLSGNTIYF.

This chain joins TRBV15 and TRBJ2-1, with D tentatively TRBD1 or TRBD2 (6 bases each). From germline, CDR1 is LNHNV and CDR2 YYDKDF (reference sequence). There are 14 residues in the CDR3. With 3 bases removed from V and 5 bases from J, the gap between germline ends came to 11 bases. The CDR3 protein is CATSRARGDNEQFF. CDR3 sequence (DNA): TGTGCCACCAGCAGGGCTAGGGGGGACAATGAGCAGTTCTTC.

V and J are TRBV7-3 and TRBJ2-1; D unresolved. The CDR3 has 12 amino acids. Per the germline V gene, CDR1 is SGHTA and CDR2 is FQGTGA. V lost 5 bases, J lost 9 bases, and 11 bases lay in between. This CDR3 is CASSARSSEQFF. The CDR3 DNA reads TGTGCCAGCAGCGCCAGATCAAGTGAGCAGTTCTTC.

V gene TRBV25-1 combines with J gene TRBJ2-2; D is undetermined. The V and J ends lost 4 bases and 9 bases respectively, with 6 bases between them. The V gene's germline CDR1 is MGHDK and CDR2 SYGVNS. The length of the CDR3 is 11 residues. The CDR3 DNA is TGTGCCAGCAGTGCCTACCGGGAGCTGTTTTTT. The encoded protein is CASSAYRELFF.

Worth noting for this clone: Other DNA sequences in this specimen translate into the identical CDR3. This chain connects TRBV5-1 to TRBJ2-5, with D perhaps being TRBD1 or TRBD2 (5 bases each). The CDR3 has 14 residues. Trimming removed 5 bases from V and 2 bases from J, with 13 bases in between. CDR1 SGHRS and CDR2 YFSETQ come from the germline V gene. The CDR3 coding sequence is TGCGCCAGCAGGGCCGGGGCGTCACAAGAGACCCAGTACTTC. Protein: CASRAGASQETQYF.

This clone was recorded only once. The chain recombines TRBV19 with TRBJ2-2; 12 bases are a match to TRBD2. This CDR3 is 16 amino acids long. Looked up from germline, CDR1 is LNHDA and CDR2 is SQIVND (reference sequence). With 4 bases clipped from V and 6 bases from J, the junction kept 6 bases outside the gene matches. The CDR3, as DNA: TGTGCCAGTAGTACACGGACTAGCGGGACTTCCGGGGAGCTGTTTTTT. Protein: CASSTRTSGTSGELFF.

The chain couples TRBV27 to TRBJ2-1; 8 nucleotides align to TRBD1. V gave up 5 bases and J gave up 9 bases; unmatched junction bases: 3. The V gene's germline CDR1 is MNHEY and CDR2 SMNVEV (reference sequence). The CDR3 has 12 amino acids. CDR3 DNA sequence: TGTGCCAGCAGTAAGGACAGGGTTGAGCAGTTCTTC. This encodes CASSKDRVEQFF.

The chain has TRBV27 and TRBJ1-2; D uncertain. Trimming took 2 bases from V and 6 from J, leaving 10 bases between them. Germline V gene data show CDR1 as MNHEY and CDR2 as SMNVEV (reference sequence). CDR3 length equals 13 residues. CDR3 in amino acids: CASSLRSGDGYTF. In nucleotides, the CDR3 is TGTGCCAGCAGTTTACGAAGCGGTGATGGCTACACCTTC.

The sample holds a few counts of this clone. This chain joins TRBV5-4 and TRBJ2-3; D is possibly TRBD1 or TRBD2 (5 bases each). CDR3 length equals 15 residues. Germline V gene sequence: CDR1 SGHNT, CDR2 YYREEE (reference sequence). V lost 2 bases and J lost 0, with 10 bases in between. The DNA of the CDR3 is TGTGCCAGCAGCTTCGGCAGGGAGAGCACAGATACGCAGTATTTT. Translation: CASSFGRESTDTQYF.